The rows below give T cell receptor beta chains drawn from one sample of a study of CD8 T cells in Susac syndrome. TCRdb called the immunoSEQ multiplex PCR reads again in MiXCR, with one record for every CDR3 protein. The sample has a few hundred thousand distinct CDR3 sequences, about 90% seen once; the top ten hold 0.065%. Sequencing used CD4+ T cells from PBMCs. The source is a human donor with multiple sclerosis. The CDR3 runs from the conserved cysteine through the conserved F or W. The order of the fields is D gene, J gene, V gene, clone size, CDR3 protein, CDR3 DNA. D genes are given only for firm matches. Size tells how often a clone was seen (once, few, many) or the class of an expanded clone, and some rows leave it out.

d_call: TRBD2; j_call: TRBJ2-4; v_call: TRBV29-1; clone_size: .; cdr3_aa: CSVSGGGIKNIQYF; cdr3_nt: TGCAGCGTGAGTGGGGGGGGGATCAAAAACATTCAGTACTTC
d_call: TRBD2; j_call: TRBJ2-3; v_call: TRBV2; clone_size: .; cdr3_aa: CASRAGTSPAGDTQYF; cdr3_nt: TGTGCCAGCAGAGCCGGGACTAGCCCCGCCGGAGATACGCAGTATTTT
d_call: .; j_call: TRBJ2-4; v_call: TRBV2; clone_size: once; cdr3_aa: CASSVNVWNIQYF; cdr3_nt: TGTGCCAGCAGTGTGAATGTGTGGAACATTCAGTACTTC
d_call: TRBD1; j_call: TRBJ2-2; v_call: TRBV20-1; clone_size: .; cdr3_aa: CSARDSPTGELFF; cdr3_nt: TGCAGTGCTCGGGACAGCCCCACCGGGGAGCTGTTTTTT
d_call: .; j_call: TRBJ2-2; v_call: TRBV5-1; clone_size: .; cdr3_aa: CASNPLRTTNTGELFF; cdr3_nt: TGCGCCAGCAACCCCCTCCGGACAACAAACACCGGGGAGCTGTTTTTT
d_call: .; j_call: TRBJ2-3; v_call: TRBV20-1; clone_size: .; cdr3_aa: CSANEPRYTDTQYF; cdr3_nt: TGCAGTGCTAACGAGCCCCGCTACACAGATACGCAGTATTTT
d_call: TRBD1; j_call: TRBJ2-7; v_call: TRBV5-1; clone_size: once; cdr3_aa: CASRKTGVTYEQYF; cdr3_nt: TGCGCCAGCAGGAAGACAGGGGTAACCTACGAGCAGTACTTC
d_call: .; j_call: TRBJ1-2; v_call: TRBV5-8; clone_size: .; cdr3_aa: CASSRITRIGYGYTF; cdr3_nt: TGTGCCAGCAGCAGAATAACCCGGATAGGGTATGGCTACACCTTC
d_call: TRBD1; j_call: TRBJ1-2; v_call: TRBV3-1; clone_size: .; cdr3_aa: CASRSDRGHGYTF; cdr3_nt: TGTGCCAGCCGCTCCGACAGGGGGCATGGCTACACCTTC
d_call: TRBD2; j_call: TRBJ2-3; v_call: TRBV20-1; clone_size: .; cdr3_aa: CSARGTSGGAGIDTQYF; cdr3_nt: TGCAGTGCTAGAGGCACAAGCGGGGGGGCCGGGATAGATACGCAGTATTTT
d_call: .; j_call: TRBJ2-1; v_call: TRBV5-6; clone_size: .; cdr3_aa: CASYAGYNEQFF; cdr3_nt: TGTGCCAGCTACGCAGGCTACAATGAGCAGTTCTTC
d_call: .; j_call: TRBJ1-2; v_call: TRBV2; clone_size: .; cdr3_aa: CASSEQGRNYGYTF; cdr3_nt: TGTGCCAGCAGTGAACAGGGCCGTAACTATGGCTACACCTTC
d_call: .; j_call: TRBJ1-6; v_call: TRBV3-1; clone_size: .; cdr3_aa: CASSQGHSNSPLHF; cdr3_nt: TGTGCCAGCAGCCAGGGACATTCAAATTCACCCCTCCACTTT
d_call: TRBD1; j_call: TRBJ2-7; v_call: TRBV13; clone_size: .; cdr3_aa: CASSLAQGTYEQYF; cdr3_nt: TGTGCCAGCAGCTTAGCACAGGGGACCTACGAGCAGTACTTC
d_call: .; j_call: TRBJ1-2; v_call: TRBV29-1; clone_size: .; cdr3_aa: CSVEDRGSLGYTF; cdr3_nt: TGCAGCGTTGAAGATCGTGGGTCTCTTGGCTACACCTTC